The 32 T cell receptor beta chains below come from one sample, sequenced in a study of blood T cell repertoires in COVID-19 (dated by TCRdb to the early 2020s). The library was made by the immunoSEQ multiplex PCR assay. TCRdb stores this immuneACCESS table with in-frame sequences only. Part of the clones is absent; in the studies checked, under half of the shortfall reflects unresolved V genes, and no reason is known for the rest. In this sample the table shows roughly 520,000 clones, approximately 88% of which occur a single time. Roughly 1.9% of the sample goes to the ten largest clones. The sample taken for sequencing was PBMCs or T cells enriched from blood (not recorded which). These TCRs come from a woman in her 40s who had recovered from COVID-19.

This clone was observed a single time. The V gene is TRBV29-1, the J gene TRBJ2-1; D might be TRBD2 (6 bases). CDR3 size: 13 residues. Per germline, CDR1 SQVTM and CDR2 ANQGSEA. V gave up 5 bases and J gave up 4 bases, with 12 bases separating them. CDR3 amino acids: CSVPGEGYNEQFF. DNA of the CDR3: TGCAGCGTTCCGGGAGAGGGGTACAATGAGCAGTTCTTC.

The chain has TRBV11-2 and TRBJ2-5; D possibly corresponds to TRBD2 (5 bases). The CDR3 has 14 amino acids. Per germline, CDR1 SGHAT and CDR2 FQNNGV. Trimming took 5 bases from V and 5 from J, leaving 15 bases between them. CDR3 residues: CASSQTGGRETQYF. The DNA of the CDR3 is TGTGCCAGCAGCCAGACCGGAGGAAGGGAGACCCAGTACTTC.

The chain couples TRBV10-3 to TRBJ1-2, with no clear D. The CDR3 is 12 residues long. Between the trimmed V and J ends, which lost 3 bases and 1 base, there was a span of 3 bases. Germline values: CDR1 ENHRY, CDR2 SYGVKD. The CDR3 coding sequence is TGTGCCATCAGTGACGGTAACTATGGCTACACCTTC. The encoded protein is CAISDGNYGYTF.

V and J are TRBV6-5 and TRBJ1-5, with TRBD1 matching 7 bases. Losses at the gene ends were 8 bases for V and 10 bases for J; bases not matched to a gene: 8. Germline loops: CDR1 MNHEY, CDR2 SVGAGI. The CDR3 spans 12 residues. For the CDR3, the DNA is TGTGCCAGCGGGACAGCGCTATTACCCCAGCATTTT. Its translation is CASGTALLPQHF.

The rearrangement joins TRBV2 to TRBJ1-1, with D unresolved. The CDR3 is 14 amino acids. CDR1 and CDR2 from the germline V gene are SNHLY and FYNNEI. V lost 6 bases and J 3 bases, leaving 14 bases between the germline ends. The CDR3 protein is CASRVRLGDTEAFF. As DNA, the CDR3 is TGTGCCAGCAGGGTCAGATTGGGCGACACTGAAGCTTTCTTT. The full variable domain, rest sourced from reference TRBV2 and TRBJ1-1, is EPEVTQTPSHQVTQMGQEVILRCVPISNHLYFYWYRQILGQKVEFLVSFYNNEISEKSEIFDDQFSVERPDGSNFTLKIRSTKLEDSAMYFCASRVRLGDTEAFFGQGTRLTVV.

The chain is built from TRBV4-1 and TRBJ1-4; D is undetermined. The CDR3 runs to 13 residues. The germline V and J ends were trimmed by 8 bases and 6 bases, with 13 bases remaining between them. The germline V gene encodes CDR1 MGHRA and CDR2 YSYEKL. Here the CDR3 reads CASEGDFDEKLFF. CDR3 nucleotides: TGCGCCAGCGAGGGAGATTTCGATGAAAAACTGTTTTTT.

V gene TRBV5-1 combines with J gene TRBJ1-1; 9 nucleotides match TRBD1. The CDR3 extends over 15 amino acids. V lost 6 bases to trimming and J lost 5 bases; unmatched junction nucleotides: 11. Germline values: CDR1 SGHRS, CDR2 YFSETQ. CDR3 residues: CASTMTTGGRTEAFF. CDR3 DNA sequence: TGCGCCAGCACGATGACAACAGGGGGCAGGACTGAAGCTTTCTTT.

The V and J genes are TRBV24-1 and TRBJ2-3; the match to TRBD2 covers 11 bases. Germline CDR1 reads KGHDR; CDR2 reads SFDVKD. This CDR3 has 15 residues. After removal of 6 bases from V and 6 bases from J, the junction contained 7 bases not matched to a gene. CDR3 nucleotides: TGTGCCACCAGTCCTAGCGGGAGGCCTTACGATACGCAGTATTTT. Amino acids: CATSPSGRPYDTQYF.

This clone has at least ten counts. This rearrangement joins TRBV5-6 to TRBJ2-7; TRBD1 agrees at 8 bases. The trim removed 0 bases at V and 4 bases at J, leaving 6 bases unmatched. CDR1 and CDR2 from the germline V gene are SGHDT and YYEEEE. The CDR3 spans 15 residues. CDR3 nucleotides: TGTGCCAGCAGCTTGGCCCCAGGGGGCGCGTACGAGCAGTACTTC. This encodes CASSLAPGGAYEQYF.

This clone was recorded a few times. V is TRBV19 and J is TRBJ2-1; 8 bases line up with TRBD2. The V gene's germline CDR1 is LNHDA and CDR2 SQIVND (reference sequence). The CDR3 sequence is 15 residues long. Losses at the gene ends were 5 bases for V and 2 bases for J; bases not matched to a gene: 5. Here the CDR3 DNA reads TGTGCCAGTAGTGTGAGCGGGAGTCCCTACAATGAGCAGTTCTTC. Residues: CASSVSGSPYNEQFF.

This rearrangement joins TRBV10-2 to TRBJ1-2; TRBD1 agrees at 8 bases. The trim removed 3 bases at V and 4 bases at J, leaving 7 bases unmatched. Looked up from germline, CDR1 is WSHSY and CDR2 is SAAADI. CDR3 length equals 15 residues. CDR3 sequence (DNA): TGCGCCAGCAGTGAAGACAGGGGAGGGAGCTATGGCTACACCTTC. It encodes CASSEDRGGSYGYTF.

The genes are TRBV20-1 and TRBJ1-1; 7 positions match TRBD1. The CDR3 runs to 14 residues. After removal of 3 bases from V and 0 bases from J, the junction contained 4 bases not matched to a gene. The V gene's germline CDR1 is DFQATT and CDR2 SNEGSKA (reference sequence). DNA for the CDR3: TGCAGTGCTAGTTCAGGGGGGTTGAACACTGAAGCTTTCTTT. It specifies CSASSGGLNTEAFF.

The chain recombines TRBV7-8 with TRBJ2-2, with TRBD1 matching 8 bases. The CDR3 is 17 amino acids. V lost 2 bases to trimming and J lost 5 bases; unmatched junction nucleotides: 10. CDR1 is SGHVS, CDR2 FQNEAQ, per germline. The CDR3 DNA sequence: TGTGCCAGCAGCTTATTTGAGCAGGGGGCGCGAACCGGGGAGCTGTTTTTT. Protein: CASSLFEQGARTGELFF.

This chain links TRBV6-5 with TRBJ1-1; TRBD1 agrees at 8 bases. The V segment lost 7 bases and the J segment 3 bases; nucleotides outside the gene matches: 7. The CDR3 totals 14 residues. CDR1 and CDR2 (germline): MNHEY, SVGAGI. CDR3 DNA: TGTGCCAGCATCGCCCAGGGGGCGTACACTGAAGCTTTCTTT. Protein: CASIAQGAYTEAFF.

This rearrangement joins TRBV2 to TRBJ1-5; D remains ambiguous. V shed 7 bases and J shed 4 bases, with 23 bases lying between them. The CDR3 length is 17 residues. Germline CDR1 is SNHLY and CDR2 is FYNNEI. The CDR3 is CASNEGDVSGFNQPQHF. For the CDR3, the DNA is TGTGCCAGCAATGAGGGAGACGTCTCCGGTTTTAATCAGCCCCAGCATTTT.

The rearrangement links TRBV7-9 to TRBJ1-2; D is uncertain. V lost 0 bases and J lost 5, with 7 bases in between. The CDR3 is 13 amino acids. Per germline, CDR1 SEHNR and CDR2 FQNEAQ (reference sequence). In nucleotides, the CDR3 is TGTGCCAGCAGCTTAGCGCCCGGGTATGGCTACACCTTC. It translates to CASSLAPGYGYTF.

This clone turned up a few times. The chain is built from TRBV5-5 and TRBJ2-6, with 11 positions matching TRBD2. The CDR3 loop spans 19 amino acids. Germline V gene lookup returns CDR1 SGHKS and CDR2 YYEKEE (reference sequence). The V gene end was trimmed by 0 bases and the J gene end by 0 bases; junction bases not matched to a gene: 5. CDR3: CASSLGLAGIPSGANVLTF. The CDR3 DNA is TGTGCCAGCAGCTTGGGACTAGCGGGAATACCCTCTGGGGCCAACGTCCTGACTTTC.

This sequence joins TRBV18 and TRBJ1-1; 11 bases align to TRBD1. Germline lookup yields CDR1 KGHSH and CDR2 LQKENI. Trimming at V came to 8 bases and at J to 4 bases, leaving 15 bases not matched to a gene. This CDR3 region has 17 residues. The chain's CDR3 is CASTYRDRGILSTEAFF. The CDR3 coding sequence is TGTGCCAGCACTTACCGGGACAGGGGGATCCTGAGCACTGAAGCTTTCTTT. Filled out from reference TRBV18 and TRBJ1-1, the complete variable domain reads NAGVMQNPRHLVRRRGQEARLRCSPMKGHSHVYWYRQLPEEGLKFMVYLQKENIIDESGMPKERFSAEFPKEGPSILRIQQVVRGDSAAYFCASTYRDRGILSTEAFFGQGTRLTVV.

Here the CDR3 reads CASSRRQARPGISGANVLTF. The CDR3 DNA is TGTGCCAGCTCACGACGACAGGCCCGGCCAGGGATCTCTGGGGCCAACGTCCTGACTTTC. The chain joins TRBV18 to TRBJ2-6; a possible D gene is TRBD1 (6 bases). Germline V gene lookup returns CDR1 KGHSH and CDR2 LQKENI. CDR3 size: 20 residues. Trimming stripped 4 bases from V and 0 bases from J, with 22 bases between. The complete variable domain, with remaining parts taken from reference TRBV18 and TRBJ2-6, reads NAGVMQNPRHLVRRRGQEARLRCSPMKGHSHVYWYRQLPEEGLKFMVYLQKENIIDESGMPKERFSAEFPKEGPSILRIQQVVRGDSAAYFCASSRRQARPGISGANVLTFGAGSRLTVL.

The chain has TRBV6-1 and TRBJ1-6; the D gene is possibly TRBD1 (5 bases). V gave up 2 bases and J gave up 9 bases, with 14 bases separating them. The CDR3 has 15 amino acids. CDR1 is MNHNS and CDR2 is SASEGT in the germline V gene. DNA for the CDR3: TGTGCCAGCAGTGAACGGCCGGACCAGGGTTCACCCCTCCACTTT. Residues: CASSERPDQGSPLHF.

The chain combines TRBV7-9 with TRBJ2-1; no clear D. The CDR3 extends over 15 amino acids. V was trimmed by 3 bases and J by 4 bases, leaving 13 bases between them. Germline V gene sequence: CDR1 SEHNR, CDR2 FQNEAQ (reference sequence). The CDR3 DNA sequence: TGTGCCAGCAGCTTTCCTGCGGATCTATACAATGAGCAGTTCTTC. As protein: CASSFPADLYNEQFF. Variable domain in full (rest from reference TRBV7-9 and TRBJ2-1): DTGVSQNPRHKITKRGQNVTFRCDPISEHNRLYWYRQTLGQGPEFLTYFQNEAQLEKSRLLSDRFSAERPKGSFSTLEIQRTEQGDSAMYLCASSFPADLYNEQFFGPGTRLTVL.

V usage is TRBV6-5 and J usage is TRBJ2-7, with D maybe TRBD2 (6 bases). In germline, CDR1 is MNHEY, CDR2 SVGAGI. Trimming cost V 7 bases and J 4 bases, with 17 bases left between them. The CDR3 has 14 amino acids. CDR3 sequence reads: CASIRPAGKYEQYF. The CDR3 DNA reads TGTGCCAGCATCCGCCCTGCGGGGAAATACGAGCAGTACTTC.

This clone was observed many times. The CDR3 DNA sequence: TGCGCCAGCAGCCAAGATTTTCGGGGAGCGGGACAGGGTTCAGCCCAGCATTTT. Protein sequence: CASSQDFRGAGQGSAQHF. The J gene is TRBJ1-5, the V gene TRBV4-3; TRBD1 aligns across 9 bases. The CDR3 runs to 18 residues. CDR1 is LGHNA and CDR2 is YSLEER in the germline V gene. V trimming: 0 bases; J trimming: 11 bases; junction bases outside the gene matches: 17.

The V call is TRBV7-8, the J call TRBJ1-3; D not certain. This CDR3 spans 16 amino acids. V was shortened by 5 bases and J by 0 bases, with 14 bases between the two germline ends. CDR1 and CDR2 from the germline V gene are SGHVS and FQNEAQ. Here the CDR3 DNA reads TGTGCCAGCAGCCGAAACCCAACAGACTCTGGAAACACCATATATTTT. Translated, it gives CASSRNPTDSGNTIYF.

The chain carries TRBV12-3 or TRBV12-4 and TRBJ1-3, with a tentative D call TRBD1 (5 bases). The germline V and J ends were trimmed by 5 bases and 8 bases, with 13 bases remaining between them. CDR3 length equals 13 residues. CDR3 sequence (DNA): TGTGCCAGCAGTCCTACCGGGACTTACACCATATATTTT. It encodes CASSPTGTYTIYF.

This chain joins TRBV28 and TRBJ1-4; TRBD1 matches 7 bases. The CDR3 covers 13 residues. The germline V gene has CDR1 MDHEN and CDR2 SYDVKM. V was pared by 10 bases and J by 5 bases, with 7 bases of the junction left unmatched. The CDR3 DNA is TGTGCCATCCCCGGGACAGACAATGAAAAACTGTTTTTT. The encoded protein is CAIPGTDNEKLFF. Variable domain in full (rest from reference TRBV28 and TRBJ1-4): DVKVTQSSRYLVKRTGEKVFLECVQDMDHENMFWYRQDPGLGLRLIYFSYDVKMKEKGDIPEGYSVSREKKERFSLILESASTNQTSMYLCAIPGTDNEKLFFGSGTQLSVL.

The chain combines TRBV19 with TRBJ1-3; D perhaps matches TRBD1 (5 bases). Trimming shortened V by 4 bases and J by 4 bases, and 11 bases separated the two germline ends. Germline V CDR1 and CDR2: LNHDA, SQIVND (reference sequence). The CDR3 sequence is 14 residues long. CDR3 sequence (DNA): TGTGCCAGTAGTACCATAGGGGAAGGAAACACCATATATTTT. It codes for CASSTIGEGNTIYF.

This chain uses TRBV6-6 with TRBJ1-3; TRBD1 matches 9 bases. This CDR3 spans 20 amino acids. V lost 5 bases and J lost 1; bases outside the gene matches: 18. Germline CDR1 and CDR2: MNHNY and SVGAGI (reference sequence). The CDR3 region has the DNA TGTGCCAGCAGTCCCCGGCCGGGACAGGGCCTTTCCGAGTCTGGAAACACCATATATTTT. Protein sequence: CASSPRPGQGLSESGNTIYF.

The genes are TRBV4-1 and TRBJ1-6; maybe TRBD1 (6 bases). Germline CDR1 MGHRA, CDR2 YSYEKL. The CDR3 has 17 amino acids. V lost 0 bases and J lost 5, with 14 bases in between. The chain's CDR3 is CASSQDRGRTDNSPLHF. In DNA form, the CDR3 reads TGCGCCAGCAGCCAAGATCGAGGACGGACAGATAATTCACCCCTCCACTTT.

This clone has more than one count but fewer than ten. The chain uses TRBV6-5 and TRBJ2-7, with D tentatively TRBD1 (5 bases). Looked up from germline, CDR1 is MNHEY and CDR2 is SVGAGI. The germline V and J ends were trimmed by 7 bases and 2 bases, with 18 bases remaining between them. The CDR3 has 15 amino acids. CDR3 DNA: TGTGCCAGCATTTTCTTGGACATACAAGCCTACGAGCAGTACTTC. As protein: CASIFLDIQAYEQYF.

The gene calls are TRBV6-1 and TRBJ2-3; 7 bases agree with TRBD1. Germline CDR1 and CDR2: MNHNS and SASEGT. The CDR3 spans 15 residues. V gave up 1 base and J gave up 6 bases; unmatched junction bases: 7. Here the CDR3 DNA reads TGTGCCAGCAGTGAAGGACTCATACAGGGGGATACGCAGTATTTT. Translation gives CASSEGLIQGDTQYF.

This sequence joins TRBV14 and TRBJ2-1; D uncertain. The CDR3 sequence is 13 residues long. Deletions cut 0 bases from V and 2 bases from J, with 2 bases between. Germline V gene lookup returns CDR1 SGHDN and CDR2 FVKESK. The CDR3, as DNA: TGTGCCAGCAGCCAAGACACCTACAATGAGCAGTTCTTC. Translated, it gives CASSQDTYNEQFF.